This section outlines one T cell receptor beta chain sequence together with its context. In this sample, this clone turned up once. Its target antigen remains unknown. Qualities for individual bases were not recorded, and no much larger clone is one base off. Receptor libraries were prepared by the immunoSEQ multiplex PCR assay. TCRdb re-hosts the immuneACCESS table, in-frame sequences only. Its copies lack some clones; in the studies checked, an unresolved V gene accounts for under half of them, and the cause for the rest is not known. This sample holds some 99,000 clones; approximately 95% were observed only once. The ten biggest clones cover roughly 0.99% of the sample. This sample was included in a study of T cell changes during pregnancy in multiple sclerosis (dated by TCRdb to between 2018 and 2020). Describing the broader study: The study examined how the T cell repertoire changed over the course of pregnancy in women with multiple sclerosis.

The TCR comes from a female donor with multiple sclerosis, enrolled in a pregnancy study. The material was peripheral blood, obtained after pregnancy.

The CDR3 region: CASSIYGDGEGTYGYTF. The sequence in DNA is TGTGCCAGTAGTATATACGGTGATGGTGAGGGTACCTATGGCTACACCTTC. The chain was built from TRBV19 and TRBJ1-2, with the D gene call left open. Looking up the germline V gene (reference sequence) yields CDR1 LNHDA and CDR2 SQIVND. Between the V and J ends, shortened by 2 bases and 4 bases respectively, the junction contains 20 bases. The CDR3 contains 17 residues, cysteine and phenylalanine counted. Kept here is only the CDR3 DNA, which spans 51 bases and is read in frame from base 1.